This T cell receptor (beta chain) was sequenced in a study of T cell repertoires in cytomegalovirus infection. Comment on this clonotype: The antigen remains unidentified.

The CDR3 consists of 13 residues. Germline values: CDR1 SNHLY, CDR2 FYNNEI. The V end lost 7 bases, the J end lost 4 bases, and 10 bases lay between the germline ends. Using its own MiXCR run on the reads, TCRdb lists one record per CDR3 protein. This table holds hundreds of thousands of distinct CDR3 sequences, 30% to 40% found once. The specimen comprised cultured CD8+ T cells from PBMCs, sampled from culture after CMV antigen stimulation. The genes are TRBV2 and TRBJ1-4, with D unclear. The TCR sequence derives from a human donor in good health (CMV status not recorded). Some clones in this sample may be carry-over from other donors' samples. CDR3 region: CASTRPYNEKLFF. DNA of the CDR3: TGTGCCAGCACCCGGCCTTATAATGAAAAACTGTTTTTT.